These 22 T cell receptor beta chains came from one sample sequenced in a study of PD-1 blockade in classical Hodgkin lymphoma. All patients relapsed after autologous stem cell transplantation, and brentuximab vedotin exposure varied. Produced via immunoSEQ multiplex PCR; TCRdb's table is partial and in-frame only. Of roughly 20,000 clones in the sample, roughly 89% were seen once. The source was peripheral blood mononuclear cells (PBMCs), collected before the second cycle of nivolumab. The receptors were gathered from a human donor with classical Hodgkin lymphoma.

V gene TRBV5-1 combines with J gene TRBJ1-5; no firm D call. The CDR3 contains 14 residues. The germline gives CDR1 SGHRS, CDR2 YFSETQ. V dropped 0 bases and J dropped 7 bases, with 11 bases sitting between them. The CDR3: CASSLEGGGQPQHF. CDR3 in DNA: TGCGCCAGCAGCTTGGAAGGTGGCGGGCAGCCCCAGCATTTT.

The rearrangement uses TRBV5-1 and TRBJ2-2, with 11 bases lining up with TRBD2. The CDR3 extends over 14 amino acids. Trimming took 3 bases from V and 8 from J; bases not matched to a gene: 3. Germline assignment: CDR1 SGHRS and CDR2 YFSETQ. CDR3 sequence (DNA): TGCGCCAGCAGCTCACTAGCGGGGGTAGGGGAGCTGTTTTTT. Translated: CASSSLAGVGELFF.

The CDR3 bases are TGTGCCAGCCAGGGATCCTCCTACGAGCAGTACTTC. This gives the protein CASQGSSYEQYF. The rearrangement links TRBV6-1 to TRBJ2-7; possible D gene TRBD1, 5 bases. There are 12 residues in the CDR3. CDR1 is MNHNS and CDR2 is SASEGT in the germline V gene. The V and J ends lost 8 bases and 0 bases respectively, with 8 bases between them.

The chain combines TRBV4-3 with TRBJ2-2; 9 bases match TRBD2. The CDR3 covers 14 residues. Trimming at V came to 4 bases and at J to 6 bases, leaving 3 bases not matched to a gene. The germline V gene has CDR1 LGHNA and CDR2 YSLEER. CDR3 bases: TGCGCCAGCAGCCGCCTAGCGGGGTCCGGGGAGCTGTTTTTT. Amino acids: CASSRLAGSGELFF.

This chain joins TRBV14 and TRBJ1-1; TRBD1 matches 9 bases. The trim removed 0 bases at V and 0 bases at J, leaving 11 bases unmatched. Per the germline V gene, CDR1 is SGHDN and CDR2 is FVKESK. CDR3 length: 19 amino acids. For the CDR3, the DNA is TGTGCCAGCAGCCAAGACTGGGACAGGGCTGAGGGGATGAACACTGAAGCTTTCTTT. Translating it yields CASSQDWDRAEGMNTEAFF.

V is TRBV7-9 and J is TRBJ2-7; D uncertain. Germline lookup yields CDR1 SEHNR and CDR2 FQNEAQ (reference sequence). This CDR3 contains 15 residues. The germline V and J ends were trimmed by 3 bases and 6 bases, with 18 bases remaining between them. The CDR3 DNA follows: TGTGCCAGCAGCTTCCATCCGGGTAGCTTCTCCGAGCAGTACTTC. Protein sequence: CASSFHPGSFSEQYF.

The chain joins TRBV11-3 to TRBJ2-7, with D perhaps TRBD1 or TRBD2 (5 bases each). This CDR3 comprises 14 residues. Germline CDR1 and CDR2: SGHNT and YENEEA. Trimming removed 5 bases at V and 2 bases at J, with 13 bases between. CDR3 sequence (DNA): TGTGCCAGCAGCACCCGGGACGCCACCTACGAGCAGTACTTC. This codes for CASSTRDATYEQYF. Filled out from reference TRBV11-3 and TRBJ2-7, the complete variable domain reads EAGVVQSPRYKIIEKKQPVAFWCNPISGHNTLYWYLQNLGQGPELLIRYENEEAVDDSQLPKDRFSAERLKGVDSTLKIQPAELGDSAVYLCASSTRDATYEQYFGPGTRLTVT.

This chain uses TRBV5-8 with TRBJ1-2; D gene unclear. Trimming took off 3 bases at V and 0 bases at J, with 9 bases between the two ends. The CDR3 covers 14 residues. The germline V gene has CDR1 SGHTS and CDR2 YDEGEE. In DNA, the CDR3 is TGTGCCAGCAGCTACCAGCCTACTAACTATGGCTACACCTTC. Its translation is CASSYQPTNYGYTF.

The V gene is TRBV10-3, the J gene TRBJ1-1; 7 bases are shared with TRBD1. The V and J ends lost 7 bases and 7 bases, in that order; junction bases with no gene match: 9. The CDR3 consists of 13 residues. Germline V gives CDR1 ENHRY, CDR2 SYGVKD. The CDR3 nucleotides read TGTGCCATCACCGACAGGGAGCAAGGTGAAGCTTTCTTT. Amino acids: CAITDREQGEAFF.

V gene TRBV4-2 combines with J gene TRBJ2-7; possibly TRBD1 for D (5 bases). The CDR3 loop spans 14 amino acids. Trimming took 3 bases from V and 7 from J, leaving 16 bases between them. CDR1 is LGHNA and CDR2 is YNFKEQ in the germline V gene. The CDR3 bases are TGTGCCAGCAGCCAGGAACTCGAAAAGGGGGAGCAGTACTTC. It is translated as CASSQELEKGEQYF.

As concerns this clone: At one end the junction does not follow the germline gene, possibly because of a read error. The rearrangement joins TRBV6-6 to TRBJ1-3; D not resolved. Germline CDR1 and CDR2: MNHNY and SVGAGI (reference sequence). CDR3 size: 14 residues. The DNA for the CDR3 is TGTGCCAGCAGTTACGGCAGTTTGGGAAACACCACATATTTT. Amino acids: CASSYGSLGNTTYF.

The chain's CDR3 is CASSLAPMDAGNIQYF. The CDR3 DNA is TGTGCCAGCAGCTTAGCTCCCATGGATGCAGGAAACATTCAGTACTTC. V is TRBV7-6 and J is TRBJ2-4; D gene uncertain. The CDR3 extends over 16 amino acids. The germline V gene encodes CDR1 SGHVS and CDR2 FNYEAQ. Trimming left V 0 bases short and J 6 bases short, with 15 bases between.

This chain links TRBV19 with TRBJ1-5; 7 bases line up with TRBD1. The CDR3 extends over 15 amino acids. The ends lost 3 bases at V and 4 bases at J; junction bases unmatched: 6. The germline V gene has CDR1 LNHDA and CDR2 SQIVND (reference sequence). CDR3 nucleotides: TGTGCCAGTAGTATCAAGGGGGCAAATAATCAGCCCCAGCATTTT. It specifies CASSIKGANNQPQHF.

Here the CDR3 reads CASSQASGGLPTSGGADTQYF. The CDR3 DNA sequence: TGTGCCAGCAGCCAAGCAAGTGGCGGTCTCCCGACTAGCGGGGGGGCAGATACGCAGTATTTT. The V gene is TRBV4-2, the J gene TRBJ2-3; 14 bases agree with TRBD2. There are 21 residues in the CDR3. The trim removed 1 base at V and 4 bases at J, leaving 16 bases unmatched. Germline V gene sequence: CDR1 LGHNA, CDR2 YNFKEQ.

The chain recombines TRBV7-9 with TRBJ1-1, with no clear D. The CDR3 runs 12 residues. Per the germline V gene, CDR1 is SEHNR and CDR2 is FQNEAQ (reference sequence). The V end was cut by 2 bases, the J end by 2 bases, with 3 bases between. The CDR3 sequence is CASSLYNTEAFF. CDR3 bases: TGTGCCAGCAGCTTATACAACACTGAAGCTTTCTTT.

This clone showed up just once. The chain recombines TRBV19 with TRBJ2-1; 10 nucleotides match TRBD1. This CDR3 has 17 residues. V lost 7 bases, J lost 9 bases, and 18 bases stayed unmatched. Per the germline V gene, CDR1 is LNHDA and CDR2 is SQIVND (reference sequence). The CDR3 coding sequence is TGTGCCAGTACTCCTCCCTGGGGACAGGGGACTGAGGGTGAGCAGTTCTTC. It yields the protein CASTPPWGQGTEGEQFF.

This clone occurred a few times. The chain links TRBV5-1 to TRBJ2-1; 9 bases fit TRBD2. With V trimmed by 4 bases and J by 6 bases, 8 bases remained unmatched. Looked up from germline, CDR1 is SGHRS and CDR2 is YFSETQ. This CDR3 region has 15 residues. CDR3 region: CASSVLAGETNEQFF. CDR3 DNA: TGCGCCAGCAGCGTACTAGCGGGCGAAACCAATGAGCAGTTCTTC.

This clone has just a few counts. This chain links TRBV7-9 with TRBJ1-1, with D unresolved. V was pared by 2 bases and J by 4 bases, with 5 bases between. This CDR3 region has 12 residues. The germline gives CDR1 SEHNR, CDR2 FQNEAQ (reference sequence). The CDR3, as DNA: TGTGCCAGCAGCTTAACCGCCACTGAAGCTTTCTTT. Translated: CASSLTATEAFF.

The gene calls are TRBV11-3 and TRBJ2-1, with D maybe TRBD1 (6 bases). Germline CDR1 and CDR2: SGHNT and YENEEA. CDR3 length: 13 amino acids. Between the trimmed V and J ends, which lost 6 bases and 9 bases, there was a span of 15 bases. The CDR3 spells CASSTPPTGEQFF. In nucleotides, the CDR3 is TGTGCCAGCAGTACCCCCCCGACAGGTGAGCAGTTCTTC. Full variable domain (rest looked up from reference TRBV11-3 and TRBJ2-1): EAGVVQSPRYKIIEKKQPVAFWCNPISGHNTLYWYLQNLGQGPELLIRYENEEAVDDSQLPKDRFSAERLKGVDSTLKIQPAELGDSAVYLCASSTPPTGEQFFGPGTRLTVL.

CDR3 sequence reads: CASSPRVVVGETQYF. CDR3 nucleotides: TGTGCCAGCTCACCCAGGGTGGTGGTTGGAGAGACCCAGTACTTC. The genes are TRBV18 and TRBJ2-5, with D perhaps TRBD1 (5 bases). The CDR3 contains 15 residues. The germline V gene encodes CDR1 KGHSH and CDR2 LQKENI. V dropped 3 bases and J dropped 4 bases, with 15 bases sitting between them.

The chain links TRBV4-1 to TRBJ2-3, with TRBD2 identical over 8 bases. The CDR3 length is 14 residues. From germline, CDR1 is MGHRA and CDR2 YSYEKL. V lost 1 base, J lost 6 bases, and 3 bases stayed unmatched. CDR3: CASSQVEREDTQYF. DNA of the CDR3: TGCGCCAGCAGCCAAGTTGAGCGGGAGGATACGCAGTATTTT.

The chain is built from TRBV7-9 and TRBJ1-6; 7 positions match TRBD1. CDR1 SEHNR and CDR2 FQNEAQ come from the germline V gene (reference sequence). The junction had 10 bases not matched to a gene; V was cut back by 4 bases and J by 7 bases. The CDR3 is made up of 16 amino acids. The CDR3 sequence is CASSSELGGGNSPLHF. CDR3 coding DNA: TGTGCCAGCAGCTCAGAGCTAGGGGGCGGGAATTCACCCCTCCACTTT.